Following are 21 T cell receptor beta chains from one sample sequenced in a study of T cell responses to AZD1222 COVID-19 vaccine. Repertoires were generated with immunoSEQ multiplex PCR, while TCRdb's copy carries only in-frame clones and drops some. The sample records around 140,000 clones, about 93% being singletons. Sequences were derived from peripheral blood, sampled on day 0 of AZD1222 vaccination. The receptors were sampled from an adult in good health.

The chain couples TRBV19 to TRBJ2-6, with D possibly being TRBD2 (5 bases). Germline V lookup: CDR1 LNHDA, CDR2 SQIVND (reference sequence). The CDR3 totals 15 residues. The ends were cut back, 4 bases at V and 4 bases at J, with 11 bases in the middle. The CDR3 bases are TGTGCCAGTAGTAAACTAGTTACCGGGGCCAACGTCCTGACTTTC. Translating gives CASSKLVTGANVLTF.

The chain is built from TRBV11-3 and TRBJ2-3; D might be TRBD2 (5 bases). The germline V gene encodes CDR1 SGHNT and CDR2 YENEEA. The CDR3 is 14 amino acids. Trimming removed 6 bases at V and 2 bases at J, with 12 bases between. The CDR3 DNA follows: TGTGCCAGCAGTTTCGGAGGATACACAGATACGCAGTATTTT. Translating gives CASSFGGYTDTQYF.

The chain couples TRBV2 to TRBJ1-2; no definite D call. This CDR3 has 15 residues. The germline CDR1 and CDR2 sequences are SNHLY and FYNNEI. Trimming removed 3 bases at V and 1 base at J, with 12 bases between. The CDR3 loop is CASSDGQLLNYGYTF. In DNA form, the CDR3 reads TGTGCCAGCAGTGATGGGCAGCTTCTTAACTATGGCTACACCTTC.

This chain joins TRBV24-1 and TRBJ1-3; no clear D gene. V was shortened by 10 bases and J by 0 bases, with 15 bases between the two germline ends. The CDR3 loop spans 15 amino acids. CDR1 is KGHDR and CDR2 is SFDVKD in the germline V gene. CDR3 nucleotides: TGTGCCACATTCCACGGGCATCACTCTGGAAACACCATATATTTT. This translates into CATFHGHHSGNTIYF.

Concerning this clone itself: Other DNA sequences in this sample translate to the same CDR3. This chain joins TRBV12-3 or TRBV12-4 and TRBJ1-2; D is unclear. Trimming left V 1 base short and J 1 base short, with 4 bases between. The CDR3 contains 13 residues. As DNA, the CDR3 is TGTGCCAGCAGTTTAGGCAGTAACTATGGCTACACCTTC. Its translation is CASSLGSNYGYTF.

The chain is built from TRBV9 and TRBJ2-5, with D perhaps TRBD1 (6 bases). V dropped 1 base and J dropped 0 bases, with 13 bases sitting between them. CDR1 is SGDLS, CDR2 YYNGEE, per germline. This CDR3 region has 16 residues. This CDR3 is CASSVSIDRYQETQYF. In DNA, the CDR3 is TGTGCCAGCAGCGTATCCATAGACAGGTACCAAGAGACCCAGTACTTC.

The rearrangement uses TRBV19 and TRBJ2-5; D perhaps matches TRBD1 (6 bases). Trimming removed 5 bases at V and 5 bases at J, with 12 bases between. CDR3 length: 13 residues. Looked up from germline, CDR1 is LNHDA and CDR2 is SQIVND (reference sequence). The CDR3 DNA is TGTGCCAGTAGTTGGAGGACAGCCGAGACCCAGTACTTC. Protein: CASSWRTAETQYF. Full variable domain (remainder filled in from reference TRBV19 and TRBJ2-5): DGGITQSPKYLFRKEGQNVTLSCEQNLNHDAMYWYRQDPGQGLRLIYYSQIVNDFQKGDIAEGYSVSREKKESFPLTVTSAQKNPTAFYLCASSWRTAETQYFGPGTRLLVL.

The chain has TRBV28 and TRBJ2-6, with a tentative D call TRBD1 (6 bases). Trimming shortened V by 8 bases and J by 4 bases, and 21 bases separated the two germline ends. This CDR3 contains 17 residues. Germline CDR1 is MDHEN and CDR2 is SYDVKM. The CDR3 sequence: CASGPGTLYAGANVLTF. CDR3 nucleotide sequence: TGTGCCAGCGGACCCGGGACACTATATGCCGGGGCCAACGTCCTGACTTTC.

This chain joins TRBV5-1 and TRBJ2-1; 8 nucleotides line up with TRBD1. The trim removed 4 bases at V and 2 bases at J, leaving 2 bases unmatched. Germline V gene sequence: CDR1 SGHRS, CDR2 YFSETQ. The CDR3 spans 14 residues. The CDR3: CASSPRGPYNEQFF. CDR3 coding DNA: TGCGCCAGCAGCCCCAGGGGGCCCTACAATGAGCAGTTCTTC.

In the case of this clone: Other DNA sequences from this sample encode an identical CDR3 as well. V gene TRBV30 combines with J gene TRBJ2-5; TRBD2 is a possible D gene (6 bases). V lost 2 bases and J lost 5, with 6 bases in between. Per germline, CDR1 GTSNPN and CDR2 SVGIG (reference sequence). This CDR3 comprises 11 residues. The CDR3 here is CAWSSGETQYF. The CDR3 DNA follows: TGTGCCTGGAGTAGCGGGGAGACCCAGTACTTC.

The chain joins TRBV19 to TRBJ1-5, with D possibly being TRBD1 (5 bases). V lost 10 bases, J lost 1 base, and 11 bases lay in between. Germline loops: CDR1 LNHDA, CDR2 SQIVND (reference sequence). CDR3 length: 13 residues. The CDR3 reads CATAGGSNQPQHF. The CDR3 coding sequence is TGTGCCACCGCGGGGGGGAGCAATCAGCCCCAGCATTTT.

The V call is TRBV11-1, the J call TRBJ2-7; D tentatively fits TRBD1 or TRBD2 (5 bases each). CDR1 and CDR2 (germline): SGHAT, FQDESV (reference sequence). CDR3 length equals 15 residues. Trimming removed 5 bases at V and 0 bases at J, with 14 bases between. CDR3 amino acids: CASSQRGFSSYEQYF. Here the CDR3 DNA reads TGTGCCAGCAGCCAGAGGGGCTTTAGCTCCTACGAGCAGTACTTC.

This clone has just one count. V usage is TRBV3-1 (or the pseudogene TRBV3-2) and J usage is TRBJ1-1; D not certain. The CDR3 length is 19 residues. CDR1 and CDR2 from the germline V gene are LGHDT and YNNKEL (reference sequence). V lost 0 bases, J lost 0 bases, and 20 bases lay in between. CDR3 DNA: TGTGCCAGCAGCCAAGATCGAAAAATGGCAGTAAGGTTGAACACTGAAGCTTTCTTT. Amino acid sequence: CASSQDRKMAVRLNTEAFF.

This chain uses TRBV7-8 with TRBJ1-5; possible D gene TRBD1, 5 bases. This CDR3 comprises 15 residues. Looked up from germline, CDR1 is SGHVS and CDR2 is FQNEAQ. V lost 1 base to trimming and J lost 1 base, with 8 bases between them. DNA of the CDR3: TGTGCCAGCAGCTTAGAGCAGGGAAGCAATCAGCCCCAGCATTTT. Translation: CASSLEQGSNQPQHF.

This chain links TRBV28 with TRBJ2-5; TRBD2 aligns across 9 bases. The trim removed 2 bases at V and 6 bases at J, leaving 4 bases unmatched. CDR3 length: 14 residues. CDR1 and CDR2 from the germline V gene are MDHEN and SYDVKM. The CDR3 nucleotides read TGTGCCAGCAGTTTAGCCCTAGCGGGAAAGACCCAGTACTTC. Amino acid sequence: CASSLALAGKTQYF. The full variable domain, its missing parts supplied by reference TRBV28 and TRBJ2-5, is DVKVTQSSRYLVKRTGEKVFLECVQDMDHENMFWYRQDPGLGLRLIYFSYDVKMKEKGDIPEGYSVSREKKERFSLILESASTNQTSMYLCASSLALAGKTQYFGPGTRLLVL.

The CDR3: CASRREISGNTIYF. DNA for the CDR3: TGTGCCAGCCGACGGGAGATCTCTGGAAACACCATATATTTT. The V call is TRBV2, the J call TRBJ1-3; unclear D gene. Per germline, CDR1 SNHLY and CDR2 FYNNEI. The CDR3 is 14 residues long. Trimming removed 8 bases at V and 0 bases at J, with 11 bases between. The whole variable domain, filled in from reference TRBV2 and TRBJ1-3, reads EPEVTQTPSHQVTQMGQEVILRCVPISNHLYFYWYRQILGQKVEFLVSFYNNEISEKSEIFDDQFSVERPDGSNFTLKIRSTKLEDSAMYFCASRREISGNTIYFGEGSWLTVV.

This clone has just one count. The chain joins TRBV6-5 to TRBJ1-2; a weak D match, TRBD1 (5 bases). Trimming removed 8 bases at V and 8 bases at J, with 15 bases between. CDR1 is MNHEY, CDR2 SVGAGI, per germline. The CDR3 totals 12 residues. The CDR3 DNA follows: TGTGCCAGCGGGGGGACTCACGGCGGCTACACCTTC. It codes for CASGGTHGGYTF.

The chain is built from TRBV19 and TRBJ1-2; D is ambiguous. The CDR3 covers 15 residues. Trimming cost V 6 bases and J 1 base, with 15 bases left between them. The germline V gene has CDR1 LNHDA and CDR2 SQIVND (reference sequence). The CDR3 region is CASSRGWVHNYGYTF. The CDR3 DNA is TGTGCCAGTAGCCGGGGTTGGGTCCATAACTATGGCTACACCTTC.

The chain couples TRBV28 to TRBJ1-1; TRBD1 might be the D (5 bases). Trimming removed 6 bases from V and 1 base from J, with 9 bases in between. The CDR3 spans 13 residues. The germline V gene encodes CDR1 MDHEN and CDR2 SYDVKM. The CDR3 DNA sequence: TGTGCCAGCAGGATCGGGGGGAACACTGAAGCTTTCTTT. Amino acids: CASRIGGNTEAFF.

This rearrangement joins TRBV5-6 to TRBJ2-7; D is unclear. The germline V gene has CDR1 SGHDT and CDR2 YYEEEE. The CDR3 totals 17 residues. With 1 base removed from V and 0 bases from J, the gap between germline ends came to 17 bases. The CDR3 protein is CASSLPRVSIYSYEQYF. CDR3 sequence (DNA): TGTGCCAGCAGCTTGCCCAGAGTCAGTATCTACTCCTACGAGCAGTACTTC. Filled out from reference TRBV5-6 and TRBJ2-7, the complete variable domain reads DAGVTQSPTHLIKTRGQQVTLRCSPKSGHDTVSWYQQALGQGPQFIFQYYEEEERQRGNFPDRFSGHQFPNYSSELNVNALLLGDSALYLCASSLPRVSIYSYEQYFGPGTRLTVT.

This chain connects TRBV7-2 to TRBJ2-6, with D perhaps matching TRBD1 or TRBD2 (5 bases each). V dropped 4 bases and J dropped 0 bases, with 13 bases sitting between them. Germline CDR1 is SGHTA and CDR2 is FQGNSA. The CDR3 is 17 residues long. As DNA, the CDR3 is TGTGCCAGCAGCTCCCCGGGGCAGAGCTCTGGGGCCAACGTCCTGACTTTC. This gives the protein CASSSPGQSSGANVLTF. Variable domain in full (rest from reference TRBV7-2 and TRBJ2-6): GAGVSQSPSNKVTEKGKDVELRCDPISGHTALYWYRQSLGQGLEFLIYFQGNSAPDKSGLPSDRFSAERTGGSVSTLTIQRTQQEDSAVYLCASSSPGQSSGANVLTFGAGSRLTVL.